The 16 T cell receptor beta chains below all came from one sample that was sequenced in a study of OX40 agonist ivuxolimab in advanced cancers. Some clones are missing from TCRdb's copy, which holds only in-frame ones; the method was immunoSEQ multiplex PCR. The sample has 60,000 to 70,000 clones; approximately 87% are singletons. This material consisted of CD4+ or CD8+ T cells sorted from blood, taken in a trial of the OX40 agonist ivuxolimab. Receptors originate from an adult with an advanced solid tumor such as melanoma, head and neck, liver or kidney cancer.

This clone has a single count. The CDR3 bases are TGCGCCAGCAGCCAAGGGGCAGCCCAAGGGGTGTCACCCCTCCACTTT. It specifies CASSQGAAQGVSPLHF. The rearrangement uses TRBV4-1 and TRBJ1-6, with TRBD1 as a possible D gene (5 bases). Trimming removed 1 base from V and 10 bases from J, with 17 bases in between. The germline CDR1 and CDR2 sequences are MGHRA and YSYEKL. This CDR3 has 16 amino acids.

Of note for this clone: The junction differs from germline at one of its ends, possibly a read error. The chain uses TRBV2 and TRBJ1-6; tentatively, D is TRBD1 (5 bases). CDR3 size: 15 residues. Germline CDR1 reads SNHLY; CDR2 reads FYNNEI. CDR3 amino acids: CARSRGGVDNSPLHF. CDR3 nucleotide sequence: TGTGCCCGCAGCCGGGGGGGGGTGGATAATTCACCCCTCCACTTT.

The V and J genes are TRBV28 and TRBJ1-4; TRBD1 matches at 9 bases. The CDR3 extends over 17 amino acids. The germline V gene has CDR1 MDHEN and CDR2 SYDVKM. With 2 bases clipped from V and 0 bases from J, the junction kept 4 bases outside the gene matches. The CDR3 here is CASSLEGQGATNEKLFF. In DNA, the CDR3 is TGTGCCAGCAGTTTAGAGGGACAGGGAGCAACTAATGAAAAACTGTTTTTT.

The rearrangement links TRBV7-9 to TRBJ2-3, with D unresolved. V gave up 4 bases and J gave up 4 bases, with 9 bases separating them. The CDR3 length is 13 residues. The germline CDR1 and CDR2 sequences are SEHNR and FQNEAQ (reference sequence). CDR3 bases: TGTGCCAGCAGCTCGACACACCCAGATACGCAGTATTTT. It is translated as CASSSTHPDTQYF. The full variable domain, with the rest looked up from reference TRBV7-9 and TRBJ2-3, is DTGVSQNPRHKITKRGQNVTFRCDPISEHNRLYWYRQTLGQGPEFLTYFQNEAQLEKSRLLSDRFSAERPKGSFSTLEIQRTEQGDSAMYLCASSSTHPDTQYFGPGTRLTVL.

The V gene is TRBV7-2, the J gene TRBJ2-3; D remains ambiguous. Trimming shortened V by 3 bases and J by 2 bases, and 6 bases separated the two germline ends. Looked up from germline, CDR1 is SGHTA and CDR2 is FQGNSA. The length of the CDR3 is 13 residues. CDR3 coding DNA: TGTGCCAGCAGCTTTAGTATCACAGATACGCAGTATTTT. It encodes CASSFSITDTQYF.

The chain recombines TRBV30 with TRBJ2-1; weak D call: TRBD1 (6 bases). The CDR3 runs to 17 residues. Germline CDR1 reads GTSNPN; CDR2 reads SVGIG (reference sequence). Trimming left V 3 bases short and J 2 bases short, with 20 bases between. The CDR3 DNA is TGTGCCTGGAGCCCCAAAAGAGACAGGCGACCCTACAATGAGCAGTTCTTC. This codes for CAWSPKRDRRPYNEQFF.

The CDR3 DNA sequence: TGTGCCAGCAGTCCGGGACTCGATGCCGGGGAGCTGTTTTTT. Its translation: CASSPGLDAGELFF. The chain joins TRBV2 to TRBJ2-2; possible D gene TRBD2, 6 bases. V was trimmed by 5 bases and J by 6 bases, leaving 13 bases between them. The CDR3 length is 14 residues. CDR1 is SNHLY and CDR2 is FYNNEI in the germline V gene.

The chain couples TRBV6-6 to TRBJ1-2; possible D gene TRBD1, 6 bases. Germline V gene sequence: CDR1 MNHNY, CDR2 SVGAGI (reference sequence). Trimming pared 0 bases from V and 5 bases from J, leaving 10 bases between. CDR3 length: 14 amino acids. CDR3 amino acids: CASSYSDSNYGYTF. For the CDR3, the DNA is TGTGCCAGCAGTTACTCGGACAGTAATTATGGCTACACCTTC.

The rearrangement uses TRBV2 and TRBJ2-2; D unresolved. Germline-derived CDR1 and CDR2 are SNHLY and FYNNEI. The CDR3 is made up of 15 amino acids. The V and J ends lost 4 bases and 5 bases respectively, with 14 bases between them. The CDR3 region has the DNA TGTGCCAGCAGTGTAGGCGCTAGGCGAACCGGGGAGCTGTTTTTT. It codes for CASSVGARRTGELFF.

The chain links TRBV10-3 to TRBJ1-3; D not resolved. This CDR3 region has 17 residues. Germline-derived CDR1 and CDR2 are ENHRY and SYGVKD. The germline V and J ends were trimmed by 0 bases and 0 bases, with 12 bases remaining between them. This chain's CDR3 is CAISESIPSRSGNTIYF. The CDR3, as DNA: TGTGCCATCAGTGAGTCGATCCCCTCGCGCTCTGGAAACACCATATATTTT.

This clone was detected only a few times. The rearrangement links TRBV19 to TRBJ2-7; 14 bases match TRBD2. This CDR3 region has 15 residues. Germline CDR1 and CDR2: LNHDA and SQIVND (reference sequence). V shed 4 bases and J 4 bases; nucleotides not matched to a gene: 3. The chain's CDR3 is CASSTGTSGSYEQYF. As DNA, the CDR3 is TGTGCCAGTAGTACCGGGACTAGCGGGAGTTACGAGCAGTACTTC.

The genes are TRBV9 and TRBJ2-5, with D unclear. Trimming stripped 4 bases from V and 4 bases from J, with 8 bases between. The CDR3 extends over 12 amino acids. From germline, CDR1 is SGDLS and CDR2 YYNGEE. As DNA, the CDR3 is TGTGCCAGCAGCAGAGTTACAGAGACCCAGTACTTC. Translated, it gives CASSRVTETQYF.

The rearrangement joins TRBV10-3 to TRBJ1-2, with TRBD1 matching 8 bases. CDR3 size: 15 residues. Losses at the gene ends were 6 bases for V and 0 bases for J; bases not matched to a gene: 6. The germline gives CDR1 ENHRY, CDR2 SYGVKD. The CDR3 is CAIRGQGDSNYGYTF. The CDR3 bases are TGTGCCATCAGAGGACAGGGCGACTCTAACTATGGCTACACCTTC.

The chain combines TRBV2 with TRBJ2-2; weak D call: TRBD1 (5 bases). The germline CDR1 and CDR2 sequences are SNHLY and FYNNEI. V shed 4 bases and J shed 2 bases, with 14 bases lying between them. The CDR3 totals 16 residues. The CDR3 DNA reads as TGTGCCAGCAGTGCCTCGTGGGGCCTAAACACCGGGGAGCTGTTTTTT. Its translation: CASSASWGLNTGELFF. The variable domain in full, with the rest retrieved from reference TRBV2 and TRBJ2-2, is EPEVTQTPSHQVTQMGQEVILRCVPISNHLYFYWYRQILGQKVEFLVSFYNNEISEKSEIFDDQFSVERPDGSNFTLKIRSTKLEDSAMYFCASSASWGLNTGELFFGEGSRLTVL.

The CDR3 spells CASSPRPGLNEQFF. The CDR3 DNA sequence: TGTGCCAGCTCTCCCCGGCCAGGGCTCAATGAGCAGTTCTTC. The chain is built from TRBV27 and TRBJ2-1, with TRBD1 as a possible D gene (5 bases). The length of the CDR3 is 14 residues. CDR1 is MNHEY and CDR2 is SMNVEV in the germline V gene (reference sequence). Trimming took off 8 bases at V and 6 bases at J, with 17 bases between the two ends.

The chain links TRBV28 to TRBJ2-1, with 7 bases fitting TRBD1. The CDR3 has 15 amino acids. CDR1 and CDR2 from the germline V gene are MDHEN and SYDVKM. J gave up 3 bases and V 4 bases, and 6 bases lay outside the gene matches. CDR3 residues: CASSSGTAGYNEQFF. The CDR3 DNA reads as TGTGCCAGCAGTTCGGGGACAGCCGGCTACAATGAGCAGTTCTTC.